Described below is a single TCR beta chain sequence and its context. Its antigen is as yet unknown. These data come from a study of T cell responses to AZD1222 COVID-19 vaccine. Sequencing used immunoSEQ multiplex PCR; TCRdb keeps in-frame clones, though not all of them. The top ten clones hold more than 8.5% of a sample with 100,000 or so clones, around 87% of them seen once. CDR1 is LGHNA, CDR2 YSLEER, per germline. The CDR3 has 14 residues. Trimming left V 4 bases short and J 3 bases short, with 13 bases between. Combined were second doses at about 4 or about 12 weeks. Study-wide results and caveats: All repertoire sampling was performed exclusively after the peak T cell response. The study reported that nearly half of spike-specific TCRs target unmutated variant regions. There were vaccine-associated CD4 TCRs across spike, dominant at 160-218 and 743-854.

This chain uses TRBV4-3 with TRBJ2-7; tentative D call: TRBD2 (7 bases). The sample consisted of peripheral blood, taken 28 days after the second AZD1222 dose. This sequence was found in an adult who received the AZD1222 COVID-19 vaccine. For the CDR3, the DNA is TGCGCCAGCAGCCGAGCGGGACAACTCTACGAGCAGTACTTC. This encodes CASSRAGQLYEQYF.